The 2 T cell receptor beta chains listed next were all sequenced from one sample in a study of T cells after yellow fever vaccination. TCRdb reprocessed the 5' RACE reads with MiXCR, giving one entry per CDR3 protein. The data hold roughly 330,000 distinct CDR3 sequences, with around 6.8% observed a single time. The sequencing here drew on PBMCs, taken around 45 days after the first yellow fever vaccination. The receptors were gathered from a young man who received the YFV17D yellow fever vaccine.

The rearrangement uses TRBV4-1 and TRBJ2-5; the D gene is possibly TRBD1 (5 bases). Germline V lookup: CDR1 MGHRA, CDR2 YSYEKL. The V end was cut by 1 base, the J end by 1 base, with 10 bases between. There are 15 residues in the CDR3. CDR3 coding DNA: TGCGCCAGCAGCCAAGGGAATGGGGCCCAAGAGACCCAGTACTTC. Amino acid sequence: CASSQGNGAQETQYF.

The rearrangement joins TRBV7-9 to TRBJ2-7; D is unclear. Per the germline V gene, CDR1 is SEHNR and CDR2 is FQNEAQ (reference sequence). V was shortened by 3 bases and J by 1 base, with 10 bases between the two germline ends. The CDR3 has 14 residues. The CDR3 spells CASSFFDESYEQYV. In DNA, the CDR3 is TGTGCCAGCAGCTTTTTCGACGAGTCCTACGAGCAGTACGTC.